This T cell receptor beta chain was obtained from a study of T cell clonotyping in hematopoietic cell transplantation (dated by TCRdb to the early 2020s). Background on the whole study: In the study, 140 or so blood samples were gathered from 35 to 45 consecutive transplant recipients and their related donors. Recruitment of patients was conducted between September 2015 and early 2017, and follow-up was continued until late 2020 or death.

This specimen's time point label, per the study, means: 180 days after allo-HCT. Blood from recipients was drawn about 28 days before transplant and again at days 30, 100 and 180 after transplant. Nuclei Lysis Solution was used to extract genomic DNA from fresh or cryopreserved unfractionated peripheral blood mononuclear cells. Overall study results and their limits: The sample size was limited, and because cells were not sorted, the contributions of CD4 and CD8 repertoires could not be separated. Recipient TCR diversity fell after transplant, with pathologically expanded clonotypes rising progressively from day 30 to day 180. Overlap with donor repertoires was found for only a small fraction of recipient repertoires, with over 97% found to appear de novo at the given depth. Inverse Simpson Index values from donors and from recipients before transplant predicted broader TCR repertoire diversity after transplant.

With the immunoSEQ assay, which is a bias-controlled multiplex PCR relying on V- and J-specific primers, TCR beta CDR3 regions were amplified from genomic DNA. A proprietary barcode and Illumina adapter sequences were added to the CDR3 amplicons in a second PCR step. An Illumina MiSeq instrument was used for sequencing of the CDR3 libraries. As for how the authors treated the data: Export and quality control were performed with immunoSEQ Analyzer 3.0, and downstream analyses were performed with R Bioconductor and Immunarch. Repertoire metrics were calculated using only productive rearrangements within the normalized downsampled data set. In the normalized cohort, a clonotype counted as pathologically expanded if the clonotype was larger than 5 templates. The Inverse Simpson Index served as the measure of repertoire diversity. The non-normalized data set was used for CMV-specificity analyses so that all clonotypes could be captured. The table was pulled from immuneACCESS by TCRdb, which kept in-frame rearrangements only. Such tables lose some clones; where checked, under half of the loss comes from unresolved V genes, and the rest has no known cause. V and J calls plus clone size are reproduced from that table; the DNA served to infer D and trimming. The sample profile shows 6,100 or so clones; 66% of them were found once. The top ten constitute about 30% of the sample.

Turning to this clone: Its binding antigen is unknown. No per-base quality is available; no much larger clone lies one base away.

The CDR3 covers 14 residues, taking in both the cysteine and the phenylalanine. Of the read, only the CDR3 DNA is kept; its 42 bases are in frame from base 1. At the junction V is shortened by 3 bases and J by 3 bases; bases outside the gene matches: 5. CDR1 and CDR2 (MDHEN, SYDVKM) derive from the germline V gene. The material sequenced was PBMCs, taken 180 days after allogeneic stem cell transplant. The TCR originated in a male patient in his 50s who had an allogeneic stem cell transplant from an unrelated donor, so the T cells may come from the graft donor. Some clones in this sample may be carry-over from other donors' samples. Recombination joined TRBV28 with TRBJ2-7; 7 bases in the middle match TRBD1. This receptor has the CDR3 CASSLRGPYYEQYF. Read as DNA, the sequence is TGTGCCAGCAGTTTGAGGGGGCCCTACTACGAGCAGTACTTC.